The clone carrying this T cell receptor beta chain turned up a few times. The source of the sample is a study of T cell repertoires in cytomegalovirus infection. TCRdb reanalysed the reads using MiXCR and keeps one entry per CDR3 protein. The table lists about 100,000 distinct CDR3 sequences, approximately 15% of them singletons. Per germline, CDR1 MDHEN and CDR2 SYDVKM. The CDR3 spans 15 residues. Between the trimmed V and J ends, which lost 5 bases and 3 bases, there was a span of 11 bases. The rearrangement joins TRBV28 to TRBJ1-6; weak D call: TRBD1 (6 bases). The material sequenced was PBMCs. The TCR originated in a human donor in good health (CMV status not recorded). Some clones in this sample may be carry-over from other donors' samples. The CDR3 sequence: CASSLQGDYNSPLHF. DNA for the CDR3: TGTGCCAGCAGTCTACAGGGTGACTATAATTCACCCCTCCACTTT.